This entry concerns a single T cell receptor (beta chain). This sample stems from a study of blood T cell repertoires in COVID-19. CDR3 size: 15 residues. Germline assignment: CDR1 SGHTA and CDR2 FQGNSA. Trimming removed 5 bases at V and 2 bases at J, with 15 bases between. Per the study methods: Estimated nucleated cell counts came from reference gene primer amplification. Libraries were prepared by immunoSEQ multiplex PCR; TCRdb keeps only in-frame clonotypes and omits some of them. V and J calls plus clone size are reproduced from that table; the DNA served to infer D and trimming. The sample records 200,000 or so clones, roughly 80% being singletons.

The source is a woman aged 60-75 years who had recovered from COVID-19. This chain uses TRBV7-2 with TRBJ1-2, with D possibly being TRBD1 (6 bases). Sequenced material: peripheral blood. The CDR3 nucleotides read TGTGCCAGCAGCCCCTGGGGAGGGGGGAACTATGGCTACACCTTC. It is translated as CASSPWGGGNYGYTF.